This TCR beta chain originates from a study of early T cells in non-severe SARS-CoV-2 infection. The germline gives CDR1 MNHEY, CDR2 SVGEGT. V lost 6 bases, J lost 12 bases, and 8 bases stayed unmatched. CDR3 size: 14 residues. General study findings and limits: Anti-spike CD8 responses were favored by VDJdb matching, which missed private and CD4 specificities.

This clonotype was seen a handful of times. Its antigen remains unknown. In the library, individual cDNA molecules carried attached unique molecular identifiers. In TCRdb, the 5' RACE reads were re-called with MiXCR into one record per CDR3 protein. The data show 90,000 to 100,000 distinct CDR3 sequences, with about 12% seen just once and approximately 2% held by the top ten. The chain uses TRBV6-2 or TRBV6-3 and TRBJ2-6, with 10 bases fitting TRBD1. The sequence was obtained from an adult who was a healthcare worker with PCR-confirmed SARS-CoV-2 infection or an uninfected control (not recorded which). The specimen sequenced was whole blood. CDR3 in DNA: TGTGCCAGCAGATTGGGACAGGGGTTAGTCGTCCTGACTTTC. It translates to CASRLGQGLVVLTF.